The subject of this entry is one T cell receptor (beta chain). No antigen is known for it. This sequence may be a read error, since a much larger clone differs from it by one base. Full-length variable regions came from constant-region reverse primers plus semi-nested Nested Universal Primer A PCR. TCRdb re-derived calls from the 5' RACE reads in MiXCR, one entry per CDR3 protein. The sample has approximately 60,000 distinct CDR3 sequences, 26% seen once. The germline V gene has CDR1 MNHEY and CDR2 SVGEGT. The CDR3 runs to 15 residues. The sorted Tregs were CD4+CD25+CD127-/low cells. Study findings and constraints: Tumor memory CD4+ T cell TCR gene usage clustered with blood and lymph node memory CD4+ cells and lymph node naive CD4+ cells. Tumor Treg TCRs overlapped most with tumor naive CD4+ cells.

The material sequenced was tumor-infiltrating Tregs sorted from the breast tumor. This sequence was found in a female donor with breast cancer. This rearrangement joins TRBV6-2 or TRBV6-3 to TRBJ1-5, with 9 nucleotides matching TRBD1. The CDR3 nucleotides are TGTGCCGGCAGAAGGACAGGGGAGAGCAATCAGCCCCAGCATTTT. Amino acids: CAGRRTGESNQPQHF.